A selection of T cell receptor beta chains follows, all from one sample in a study of graft-versus-host responses after intestinal transplantation. Here immunoSEQ multiplex PCR was the method, and the copy in TCRdb shows in-frame clones only, minus some. The table records about 25,000 clones, around 94% of them present only once. The sequenced sample was PBMCs, obtained 156 days after intestinal transplant. The source is a human patient who received an intestinal transplant, so some T cells may come from the graft donor. The CDR3 runs from the conserved cysteine through the conserved F or W. The D gene is left open where the match is weak. Clone size is not always given. Where it is, it says once, few, many or a class for expanded clones.

v_call	j_call	d_call	clone_size	cdr3_nt	cdr3_aa
TRBV7-2	TRBJ1-2	TRBD1	NA	TGTGCCAGCAGCCCGGACAGGGGGTATGGCTACACCTTC	CASSPDRGYGYTF
TRBV11-3	TRBJ2-7	NA	NA	TGTGCCAGCAGCCAAAGGGGAAGGAGCTACGAGCAGTACTTC	CASSQRGRSYEQYF
TRBV19	TRBJ1-5	NA	NA	TGTGCCAGTAGTATCCTCCGGAGGGGGGTAGGAGGCAATCAGCCCCAGCATTTT	CASSILRRGVGGNQPQHF
TRBV5-5	TRBJ1-6	NA	NA	TGTGCCAGCAGCTTGGGCATGAATAATTCACCCCTCCACTTT	CASSLGMNNSPLHF
TRBV1	TRBJ2-6	NA	once	TGCACCAGCAGCTGTTTTTGTTTGTGCACAAGTCGGGCCAACGTCCTGACTTTC	CTSSCFCLCTSRANVLTF
TRBV4-3	TRBJ1-3	TRBD1	NA	TGCGCCAGCAGCCAAGTTCGGACAGGGGTAGGAAACACCATATATTTT	CASSQVRTGVGNTIYF
TRBV19	TRBJ2-4	NA	NA	TGTGCCAGTAGTATTCTCAGGACAGCAAACATTCAGTACTTC	CASSILRTANIQYF
TRBV9	TRBJ2-2	TRBD1	NA	TGTGCCAGCAGCTACAGGGGCGGAGGGGAGCTGTTTTTT	CASSYRGGGELFF
TRBV19	TRBJ1-5	TRBD1	NA	TGTGCCAGTAGCTGGGACAGGACCCTCAATCAGCCCCAGCATTTT	CASSWDRTLNQPQHF
TRBV27	TRBJ1-5	NA	NA	TGTGCCAGCAGTTTTCTAGGGCAGCCCCAGCATTTT	CASSFLGQPQHF
TRBV28	TRBJ1-5	TRBD1	once	TGTGCCAGCAGTCACCGGACAGGTAGCAATCAGCCCCAGCATTTT	CASSHRTGSNQPQHF
TRBV5-6	TRBJ1-5	NA	NA	TGTGCCAGCAGCTTGGGGCCGGGGAATCAGCCCCAGCATTTT	CASSLGPGNQPQHF
TRBV7-9	TRBJ1-1	TRBD1	once	TGTGCCAGCAGCTCGACAGGGTCAACGAGCACTGAAGCTTTCTTT	CASSSTGSTSTEAFF
TRBV2	TRBJ1-5	NA	NA	TGTGCCAGCAGCCTAGACCCGGGGAGGGATCAGCCCCAGCATTTT	CASSLDPGRDQPQHF
TRBV1	TRBJ1-5	NA	NA	TGCACCAGCAGCCAAGATTCCAGCTATAGCAATCAGCCCCAGCATTTT	CTSSQDSSYSNQPQHF
TRBV7-9	TRBJ2-3	TRBD2	NA	TGTGCCAGCAGCTTGGGGACTAGCGGGACATCAGATACGCAGTATTTT	CASSLGTSGTSDTQYF
TRBV29-1	TRBJ1-1	NA	NA	TGCAGCGTTGAGTTGGTAGCGGCGCCGAACACTGAAGCTTTCTTT	CSVELVAAPNTEAFF
TRBV30	TRBJ2-3	NA	NA	TGTGCCTGGAGGCAGGGAGCATCCAAGGCAGATACGCAGTATTTT	CAWRQGASKADTQYF
TRBV9	TRBJ1-2	NA	NA	TGTGCCAGCAGCGTATCAGCCCGGGGCTACACCTTC	CASSVSARGYTF
TRBV6-5	TRBJ2-3	NA	once	TGTGCCAGCAAGAAACGACGGGATGGCACAGATACGCAGTATTTT	CASKKRRDGTDTQYF
TRBV5-1	TRBJ2-1	TRBD2	NA	TGCGCCAGCAGCCCACTGCCCAGGACTAGCGTCTACAATGAGCAGTTCTTC	CASSPLPRTSVYNEQFF
TRBV5-6	TRBJ2-1	NA	NA	TGTGCCAGCAGCTTGGAGTACTTGCCAGCAAGCTCCTACAATGAGCAGTTCTTC	CASSLEYLPASSYNEQFF
TRBV14	TRBJ1-6	NA	once	TGTGCCAGCAGCCAAGAGGTGTTTAATTCACCCCTCCACTTT	CASSQEVFNSPLHF
TRBV5-1	TRBJ2-1	NA	NA	TGCGCCAGCAACTTACTGCCTGGGGTCGGTAGCGATGAGCAGTTCTTC	CASNLLPGVGSDEQFF
TRBV30	TRBJ1-2	NA	NA	TGTGCCTGGAGTGCCTTCAACTATGGCTACACCTTC	CAWSAFNYGYTF
TRBV9	TRBJ1-2	NA	once	TGTGCCAGCAGCGTAGGGCTCTATGGCTACACCTTC	CASSVGLYGYTF
TRBV28	TRBJ1-1	TRBD1	NA	TGTGCCAGCAGTCCTCGGGACAGGGCTATTTGGACTGAAGCTTTCTTT	CASSPRDRAIWTEAFF
TRBV7-2	TRBJ2-7	NA	once	TGTGCCAGCAGCTTAGCGGGGGGGCCACACGAGCAGTACTTC	CASSLAGGPHEQYF
TRBV6-1	TRBJ2-7	NA	NA	TGTGCCAGCAGTGAAGGGTGGACAGTAGCCTACGAGCAGTACTTC	CASSEGWTVAYEQYF
TRBV27	TRBJ2-7	TRBD2	NA	TGTGCCAGCAGTCCCTCAGCGGGAGGGGGTGAGCAGTACTTC	CASSPSAGGGEQYF
TRBV10-3	TRBJ2-1	NA	once	TGTGCCATCAGTGAGCCGGACCTGGGCAATGAGCAGTTCTTC	CAISEPDLGNEQFF
TRBV5-1	TRBJ2-3	NA	NA	TGCGCCAGCAGCTTGTATAACGGGAGTCCTTACGGCACAGATACGCAGTATTTT	CASSLYNGSPYGTDTQYF
TRBV4-1	TRBJ2-1	TRBD2	NA	TGCGCCAGCAGCCAAGAGGAACCGGTTAGGCTAGCGGCTTACAATGAGCAGTTCTTC	CASSQEEPVRLAAYNEQFF
TRBV19	TRBJ2-7	TRBD2	NA	TGTGCCAGTAGTATTGGTTCTGGGGGGGGAGGCTACGAGCAGTACTTC	CASSIGSGGGGYEQYF
TRBV7-2	TRBJ2-1	NA	NA	TGTGCCAGCGCTGGGTTGAATGAGCAGTTCTTC	CASAGLNEQFF
TRBV7-9	TRBJ1-2	NA	once	TGTGCCAGCAGTACCGCGGGGGCTAACTATGGCTACACCTTC	CASSTAGANYGYTF
TRBV6-5	TRBJ1-6	NA	NA	TGTGCCAGCAGAAGTGGACAGACATCTAATTCACCCCTCCACTTT	CASRSGQTSNSPLHF
TRBV28	TRBJ2-3	NA	NA	TGTGCCAGCAGTCCCACCATGAGGAGCGGATTCACAGATACGCAGTATTTT	CASSPTMRSGFTDTQYF
TRBV7-9	TRBJ2-7	NA	NA	TGTGCCAGCAGCACGGGACAATACGAGCAGTACTTC	CASSTGQYEQYF
TRBV5-4	TRBJ1-1	NA	NA	TGTGCCAGCAGCTTGCCCGGCTTTGGAGCTTTCTTT	CASSLPGFGAFF
TRBV6-6	TRBJ2-3	NA	NA	TGTGCCAGCAGTTACCTAGCGAGCAGCACAGATACGCAGTATTTT	CASSYLASSTDTQYF
TRBV30	TRBJ1-5	TRBD1	NA	TGTGCCTGGAGTTACAGGGGGTGGAATCAGCCCCAGCATTTT	CAWSYRGWNQPQHF
TRBV29-1	TRBJ1-1	NA	NA	TGCAGCGTTGAGTCGCAGGGGTATGCCACTGAAGCTTTCTTT	CSVESQGYATEAFF
TRBV27	TRBJ2-5	NA	NA	TGTGCCAGCAGTTTAGCAGGGAATAGGGAAGAGACCCAGTACTTC	CASSLAGNREETQYF
TRBV5-1	TRBJ2-1	NA	NA	TGCGCCAGCAGCTTGCTCCTGACACAGAGCTCCTACAATGAGCAGTTCTTC	CASSLLLTQSSYNEQFF
TRBV20-1	TRBJ2-2	NA	NA	TGCAGTGCTAGCGCCGGGGAGCTGTTTTTT	CSASAGELFF
TRBV25-1	TRBJ1-2	TRBD1	once	TGTGCCAGCAGCCGGACAGGGGCTAACTATGGCTACACCTTC	CASSRTGANYGYTF
TRBV7-9	TRBJ1-1	NA	NA	TGTGCCAGCAGCTTAGAACGGACGAACACTGAAGCTTTCTTT	CASSLERTNTEAFF
TRBV28	TRBJ1-6	NA	once	TGTGCCAGCAGTTTAAACAGGCTGGGGAATTCACCCCTCCACTTT	CASSLNRLGNSPLHF
TRBV6-5	TRBJ1-4	TRBD1	once	TGTGCCAGCAGTTCACAGGGGACTAATGAAAAACTGTTTTTT	CASSSQGTNEKLFF
TRBV11-2	TRBJ2-2	NA	NA	TGTGCCAGCAGCCAAAGGGGACTGGCCGGGGAGCTGTTTTTT	CASSQRGLAGELFF
TRBV15	TRBJ2-5	NA	NA	TGTGCCACCAGCATCAGAACAGGGGAGGGGATCGGGGAGACCCAGTACTTC	CATSIRTGEGIGETQYF
TRBV10-2	TRBJ2-7	NA	NA	TGCGCCAGCAGTGGCACAGTACTGAACTACGAGCAGTACTTC	CASSGTVLNYEQYF
TRBV30	TRBJ2-7	TRBD1	NA	TGTGCCTGGAGTGAGGGGACAGGGGGCTTCTACGAGCAGTACTTC	CAWSEGTGGFYEQYF
TRBV29-1	TRBJ2-3	TRBD2	NA	TGCAGCGTTGAAGGACGCGGGGGGAGCGGGAGAGATACGCAGTATTTT	CSVEGRGGSGRDTQYF